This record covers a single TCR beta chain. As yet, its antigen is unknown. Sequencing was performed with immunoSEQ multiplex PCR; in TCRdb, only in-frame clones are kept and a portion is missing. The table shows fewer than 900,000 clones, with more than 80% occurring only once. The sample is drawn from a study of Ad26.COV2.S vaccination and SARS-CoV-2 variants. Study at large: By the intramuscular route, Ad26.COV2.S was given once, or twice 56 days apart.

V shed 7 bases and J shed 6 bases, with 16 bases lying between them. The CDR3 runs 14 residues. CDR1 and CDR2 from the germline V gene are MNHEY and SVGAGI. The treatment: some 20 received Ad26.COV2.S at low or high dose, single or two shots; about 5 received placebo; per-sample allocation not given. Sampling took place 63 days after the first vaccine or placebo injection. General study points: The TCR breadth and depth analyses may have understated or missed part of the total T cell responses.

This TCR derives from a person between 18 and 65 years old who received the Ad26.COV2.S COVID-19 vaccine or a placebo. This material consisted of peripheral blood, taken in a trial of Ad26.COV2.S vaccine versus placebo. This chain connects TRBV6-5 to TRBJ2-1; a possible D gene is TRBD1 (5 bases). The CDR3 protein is CASTPLGLPNEQFF. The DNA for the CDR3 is TGTGCCAGCACCCCCTTGGGGCTTCCCAATGAGCAGTTCTTC.